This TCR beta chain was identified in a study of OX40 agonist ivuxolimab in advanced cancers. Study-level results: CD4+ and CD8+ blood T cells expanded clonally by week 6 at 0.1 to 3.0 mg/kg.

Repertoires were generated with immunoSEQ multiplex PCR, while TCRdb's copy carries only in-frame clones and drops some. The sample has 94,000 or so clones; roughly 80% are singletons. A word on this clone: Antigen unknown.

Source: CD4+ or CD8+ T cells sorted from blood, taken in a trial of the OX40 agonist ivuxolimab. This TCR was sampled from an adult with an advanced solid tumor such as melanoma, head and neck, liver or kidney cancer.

CDR3 in amino acids: CASSFGGSGGTGELFF. CDR3 nucleotides: TGCGCCAGCAGCTTTGGAGGTAGCGGGGGCACCGGGGAGCTGTTTTTT. This chain links TRBV5-1 with TRBJ2-2; 9 bases fit TRBD2. There are 16 residues in the CDR3. Per germline, CDR1 SGHRS and CDR2 YFSETQ. V trimming: 2 bases; J trimming: 4 bases; junction bases outside the gene matches: 6.